What follows describes a single TCR beta chain. Its matching antigen is unknown. The table came from immunoSEQ multiplex PCR; TCRdb's copy has only in-frame clones and leaves some out. This table has fewer than 70,000 clones, around 96% appearing once. These data belong to a study of cytomegalovirus exposure and HLA in healthy donors. Findings and caveats of the study: 150 to 200 TCR beta chains were listed as cytomegalovirus-associated. For most TCR sequences rarity was the rule, although some public TCRs occurred in many donors.

J gave up 11 bases and V 1 base, and 13 bases lay outside the gene matches. Germline assignment: CDR1 LNHDA and CDR2 SQIVND (reference sequence). The CDR3 sequence is 17 residues long. The sample was PBMCs. This clonotype was obtained from a man younger than 30 in good health and CMV-seronegative. The rearrangement uses TRBV19 and TRBJ2-3; 12 nucleotides match TRBD2. CDR3 loop: CASSIVLAGGNLGMQYF. DNA for the CDR3: TGTGCCAGTAGTATAGTGCTAGCGGGAGGGAACCTTGGCATGCAGTATTTT.